The 32 T cell receptor beta chains listed next were all sequenced from one sample in a study of blood T cell repertoires in COVID-19. The assay was immunoSEQ multiplex PCR, and TCRdb's table has in-frame clones only and misses some. The sample carries around 280,000 clones, around 87% recorded once. Sequencing was carried out using peripheral blood. Receptor source: a woman aged 25-40 years who had recovered from COVID-19.

V usage is TRBV4-1 and J usage is TRBJ1-2, with 7 bases aligning to TRBD1. Losses at the gene ends were 0 bases for V and 5 bases for J; bases not matched to a gene: 6. Germline CDR1 MGHRA, CDR2 YSYEKL. The CDR3 is 15 amino acids. CDR3 nucleotides: TGCGCCAGCAGCCAAGAGGGCCAGGGGGAATATGGCTACACCTTC. This encodes CASSQEGQGEYGYTF.

CDR3 sequence (DNA): TGTGCCAGCCCCGTAGCGGGAGCTCGGATAGATGAGCAGTTCTTC. Translation gives CASPVAGARIDEQFF. The chain carries TRBV7-9 and TRBJ2-1; 9 bases match TRBD2. The V gene's germline CDR1 is SEHNR and CDR2 FQNEAQ (reference sequence). Losses at the gene ends were 8 bases for V and 8 bases for J; bases not matched to a gene: 13. The CDR3 is 15 residues long.

The chain's CDR3 is CASSPQGLAILNSGANVLTF. The CDR3 DNA is TGTGCCAGCTCACCGCAGGGACTAGCGATCCTAAACTCTGGGGCCAACGTCCTGACTTTC. The rearrangement joins TRBV18 to TRBJ2-6; TRBD2 agrees at 10 bases. V shed 3 bases, J shed 0 bases, and the junction held 11 bases outside the gene matches. From germline, CDR1 is KGHSH and CDR2 LQKENI. The CDR3 length is 20 residues.

V usage is TRBV7-2 and J usage is TRBJ1-3; no definite D call. Germline CDR1 reads SGHTA; CDR2 reads FQGNSA. The germline V and J ends were trimmed by 5 bases and 0 bases, with 14 bases remaining between them. This CDR3 spans 16 amino acids. The CDR3 DNA reads TGTGCCAGCAGCCTTACCGGGATTACCTCTGGAAACACCATATATTTT. It translates to CASSLTGITSGNTIYF.

This sequence joins TRBV27 and TRBJ2-6; TRBD1 might be the D (5 bases). CDR1 and CDR2 from the germline V gene are MNHEY and SMNVEV (reference sequence). This CDR3 region has 19 residues. The V and J ends lost 8 bases and 0 bases respectively, with 23 bases between them. CDR3 loop: CASSPRGRESVSGANVLTF. In nucleotides, the CDR3 is TGTGCCAGCTCTCCACGAGGCAGGGAATCCGTCTCTGGGGCCAACGTCCTGACTTTC.

The chain couples TRBV4-2 to TRBJ2-2; TRBD2 matches 14 bases. V was pared by 4 bases and J by 5 bases, with 9 bases of the junction left unmatched. Germline V gene sequence: CDR1 LGHNA, CDR2 YNFKEQ. The CDR3 runs 18 residues. CDR3 nucleotide sequence: TGTGCCAGCAGCCTGACTAGCGGGGGGGCTATGGTGACCGGGGAGCTGTTTTTT. The encoded protein is CASSLTSGGAMVTGELFF.

CDR3 in amino acids: CAWSVVGGTEAFF. CDR3 sequence (DNA): TGTGCCTGGAGTGTCGTAGGCGGGACTGAAGCTTTCTTT. The chain employs TRBV30 and TRBJ1-1, with unresolved D. V was shortened by 0 bases and J by 5 bases, with 10 bases between the two germline ends. The CDR3 sequence is 13 residues long. The germline CDR1 and CDR2 sequences are GTSNPN and SVGIG (reference sequence).

The rearrangement uses TRBV29-1 and TRBJ1-2; possible D gene TRBD1, 6 bases. Germline loops: CDR1 SQVTM, CDR2 ANQGSEA. The V gene lost 1 base and the J gene lost 5 bases, with 11 bases spanning the gap. The CDR3 loop spans 13 amino acids. The CDR3 nucleotides read TGCAGCGTTGAAGGGGGGCCTGTGTATGGCTACACCTTC. Translation gives CSVEGGPVYGYTF.

The chain has TRBV12-3 or TRBV12-4 and TRBJ2-1, with unresolved D. This CDR3 region has 12 residues. The V end was cut by 5 bases, the J end by 8 bases, with 10 bases between. As DNA, the CDR3 is TGTGCCAGCAGTCGCTTAGTTCATGAGCAGTTCTTC. Its translation is CASSRLVHEQFF.

This clone came up many times. The chain carries TRBV5-1 and TRBJ2-2; D might be TRBD1 (7 bases). Between the trimmed V and J ends, which lost 0 bases and 6 bases, there was a span of 15 bases. The CDR3 spans 16 residues. CDR1 is SGHRS and CDR2 is YFSETQ in the germline V gene. The CDR3 protein is CASSLGRGRDAGELFF. CDR3 DNA sequence: TGCGCCAGCAGCTTGGGGAGGGGGCGAGACGCCGGGGAGCTGTTTTTT.

A single count supports this clone. The V gene is TRBV30, the J gene TRBJ2-5; possibly TRBD1 for D (5 bases). The CDR3 contains 11 residues. The V and J ends lost 3 bases and 3 bases respectively, with 5 bases between them. The V gene's germline CDR1 is GTSNPN and CDR2 SVGIG (reference sequence). The CDR3 DNA sequence: TGTGCCTGGAGAGGGGAAGAGACCCAGTACTTC. Its protein product is CAWRGEETQYF.

The rearrangement links TRBV18 to TRBJ2-7, with D tentatively TRBD1 (6 bases). Germline V lookup: CDR1 KGHSH, CDR2 LQKENI. The length of the CDR3 is 14 residues. Trimming left V 4 bases short and J 0 bases short, with 10 bases between. The DNA of the CDR3 is TGTGCCAGCTCACACGGACAGTACTCCTACGAGCAGTACTTC. Translated, it gives CASSHGQYSYEQYF.

The rearrangement joins TRBV6-5 to TRBJ1-1, with D possibly TRBD1 on 6 matching bases. Germline V CDR1 and CDR2: MNHEY, SVGAGI. The CDR3 is made up of 15 amino acids. V lost 4 bases and J lost 1, with 13 bases in between. CDR3 region: CASSLGGATNTEAFF. CDR3 in DNA: TGTGCCAGCAGTTTAGGGGGAGCCACGAACACTGAAGCTTTCTTT.

The chain employs TRBV29-1 and TRBJ1-3, with a tentative D call TRBD1 (6 bases). CDR3 size: 14 residues. Trimming shortened V by 3 bases and J by 4 bases, and 13 bases separated the two germline ends. Germline V gene lookup returns CDR1 SQVTM and CDR2 ANQGSEA. This CDR3 is CSVDSRTVGNTIYF. The CDR3 DNA reads TGCAGCGTTGATTCCAGGACAGTCGGAAACACCATATATTTT.

This chain connects TRBV6-5 to TRBJ2-2, with 11 nucleotides matching TRBD1. Germline V gene lookup returns CDR1 MNHEY and CDR2 SVGAGI. The CDR3 loop spans 15 amino acids. J was trimmed by 6 bases and V by 10 bases; bases with no gene match: 10. The CDR3 coding sequence is TGTGCCACCTCTCCCGGGACAGGGGGGTCCGGGGAGCTGTTTTTT. Translation: CATSPGTGGSGELFF.

The chain uses TRBV19 and TRBJ1-2, with 8 positions matching TRBD1. The V segment lost 5 bases and the J segment 6 bases; nucleotides outside the gene matches: 11. The CDR3 totals 15 residues. Germline V gene sequence: CDR1 LNHDA, CDR2 SQIVND (reference sequence). CDR3 sequence reads: CASSVSGGAGNGYTF. For the CDR3, the DNA is TGTGCCAGTAGTGTTTCAGGGGGCGCGGGGAATGGCTACACCTTC.

A word on this clone: Mismatch with germline at one junction end may stem from a read error. V gene TRBV7-9 combines with J gene TRBJ2-7; D not certain. The CDR3 length is 12 residues. The V gene's germline CDR1 is SEHNR and CDR2 FQNEAQ (reference sequence). CDR3 loop: CASSLPRGLRNF. In DNA form, the CDR3 reads TGTGCCAGCAGCTTACCGAGAGGCTTAAGGAACTTC.

Here the CDR3 DNA reads TGTGCCAGCAGCTTAGTAGAGTTCGGCGAGCAGTACTTC. It specifies CASSLVEFGEQYF. V gene TRBV7-9 combines with J gene TRBJ2-7; D gene ambiguous. V was trimmed by 1 base and J by 6 bases, leaving 10 bases between them. CDR3 size: 13 residues. Germline V gives CDR1 SEHNR, CDR2 FQNEAQ (reference sequence).

The chain links TRBV6-6 to TRBJ2-1, with TRBD1 matching 7 bases. CDR3 size: 12 residues. Germline assignment: CDR1 MNHNY and CDR2 SVGAGI (reference sequence). V lost 6 bases to trimming and J lost 9 bases; unmatched junction nucleotides: 5. DNA of the CDR3: TGTGCCAGCAGGAACCGGACAGGTGAGCAGTTCTTC. Its protein product is CASRNRTGEQFF.

The rearrangement joins TRBV28 to TRBJ1-2, with D maybe TRBD1 (5 bases). The CDR3 covers 14 residues. From germline, CDR1 is MDHEN and CDR2 SYDVKM. V gave up 6 bases and J gave up 3 bases, with 14 bases separating them. CDR3 protein: CASSPLRDYYGYTF. In DNA form, the CDR3 reads TGTGCCAGCAGCCCCCTCAGGGATTACTATGGCTACACCTTC.

The chain combines TRBV28 with TRBJ2-7; possible D gene TRBD2, 6 bases. Germline CDR1 reads MDHEN; CDR2 reads SYDVKM. V lost 4 bases, J lost 2 bases, and 18 bases lay in between. The length of the CDR3 is 16 residues. This CDR3 reads CASSSPGAGPTYEQYF. The DNA of the CDR3 is TGTGCCAGCAGTTCCCCCGGAGCGGGCCCTACCTACGAGCAGTACTTC.

This clone was counted a few times. The chain carries TRBV7-3 and TRBJ2-1, with 8 bases aligning to TRBD2. There are 14 residues in the CDR3. Unmatched junction bases numbered 7, after V lost 5 bases and J lost 7 bases. Germline CDR1 reads SGHTA; CDR2 reads FQGTGA. The CDR3 nucleotides read TGTGCCAGCAGCCCCTTAAGCGGGAGTAATGAGCAGTTCTTC. Protein product: CASSPLSGSNEQFF.

This chain links TRBV4-3 with TRBJ2-3, with D hard to call. Germline V gives CDR1 LGHNA, CDR2 YSLEER. The CDR3 runs to 14 residues. Between the trimmed V and J ends, which lost 0 bases and 5 bases, there was a span of 9 bases. CDR3 sequence reads: CASSQESGLDTQYF. DNA of the CDR3: TGCGCCAGCAGCCAAGAATCCGGGTTAGATACGCAGTATTTT.

The chain is built from TRBV19 and TRBJ2-7; TRBD2 is a possible D gene (5 bases). This CDR3 has 13 residues. V gave up 3 bases and J gave up 2 bases, with 8 bases separating them. Germline V gives CDR1 LNHDA, CDR2 SQIVND (reference sequence). The CDR3 coding sequence is TGTGCCAGTAGTATCGGGAACCCCTACGAGCAGTACTTC. Translation: CASSIGNPYEQYF.

The CDR3 loop is CASRVDRAYEQYF. The CDR3 region has the DNA TGTGCCAGCAGAGTGGACAGGGCCTACGAGCAGTACTTC. The chain links TRBV2 to TRBJ2-7, with 8 bases matching TRBD1. This CDR3 contains 13 residues. Germline V lookup: CDR1 SNHLY, CDR2 FYNNEI. After removal of 6 bases from V and 2 bases from J, the junction contained 3 bases not matched to a gene.

This clone was detected once. This chain joins TRBV7-3 and TRBJ2-3, with 7 bases matching TRBD2. The trim removed 0 bases at V and 4 bases at J, leaving 7 bases unmatched. This CDR3 contains 16 residues. The germline CDR1 and CDR2 sequences are SGHTA and FQGTGA. CDR3 residues: CASSLTPTSMSDTQYF. The CDR3, as DNA: TGTGCCAGCAGCTTAACCCCGACTAGCATGTCAGATACGCAGTATTTT.

The chain uses TRBV19 and TRBJ1-5; D is ambiguous. V lost 5 bases, J lost 5 bases, and 10 bases lay in between. The germline gives CDR1 LNHDA, CDR2 SQIVND (reference sequence). There are 13 residues in the CDR3. CDR3 sequence reads: CASSPQQDQPQHF. The CDR3 DNA follows: TGTGCCAGTAGTCCTCAACAAGATCAGCCCCAGCATTTT.

The rearrangement uses TRBV27 and TRBJ2-3; TRBD2 agrees at 9 bases. J was trimmed by 6 bases and V by 2 bases; bases with no gene match: 0. Germline V CDR1 and CDR2: MNHEY, SMNVEV (reference sequence). The CDR3 is 13 amino acids. CDR3 sequence reads: CASSLAGGDTQYF. The CDR3 nucleotides are TGTGCCAGCAGTTTAGCGGGGGGGGATACGCAGTATTTT.

This rearrangement joins TRBV6-2 or TRBV6-3 to TRBJ2-5; 8 bases map to TRBD1. The length of the CDR3 is 16 residues. Germline V gene data show CDR1 as MNHEY and CDR2 as SVGEGT. V lost 6 bases and J lost 5; bases outside the gene matches: 14. Here the CDR3 DNA reads TGTGCCAGCAGCCCCATAGGGGCAGGGGGCGAGGAGACCCAGTACTTC. Protein: CASSPIGAGGEETQYF.

The chain uses TRBV2 and TRBJ1-4; 11 bases map to TRBD1. CDR1 is SNHLY, CDR2 FYNNEI, per germline. V shed 7 bases and J 4 bases; nucleotides not matched to a gene: 5. The CDR3 has 15 amino acids. The CDR3 loop is CASTGDRGINEKLFF. The CDR3 nucleotides read TGTGCCAGCACTGGGGACAGGGGGATTAATGAAAAACTGTTTTTT. Full variable domain (missing parts from reference TRBV2 and TRBJ1-4): EPEVTQTPSHQVTQMGQEVILRCVPISNHLYFYWYRQILGQKVEFLVSFYNNEISEKSEIFDDQFSVERPDGSNFTLKIRSTKLEDSAMYFCASTGDRGINEKLFFGSGTQLSVL.

This clone was found a few times. The CDR3 region has the DNA TGTGCCAGTAGAAGACTTTACTGGGATTCACCCCTCCACTTT. Protein: CASRRLYWDSPLHF. The chain links TRBV27 to TRBJ1-6; D uncertain. The V and J ends lost 9 bases and 8 bases respectively, with 17 bases between them. The CDR3 sequence is 14 residues long. Germline CDR1 is MNHEY and CDR2 is SMNVEV (reference sequence).

This rearrangement joins TRBV2 to TRBJ2-5; 7 nucleotides match TRBD2. The CDR3 spans 13 residues. Germline CDR1 SNHLY, CDR2 FYNNEI. The J segment lost 4 bases and the V segment lost 5 bases, leaving 4 bases of the junction unmatched. CDR3 DNA sequence: TGTGCCAGCAGTCGGGGGGACGCAGAGACCCAGTACTTC. Amino acid sequence: CASSRGDAETQYF.